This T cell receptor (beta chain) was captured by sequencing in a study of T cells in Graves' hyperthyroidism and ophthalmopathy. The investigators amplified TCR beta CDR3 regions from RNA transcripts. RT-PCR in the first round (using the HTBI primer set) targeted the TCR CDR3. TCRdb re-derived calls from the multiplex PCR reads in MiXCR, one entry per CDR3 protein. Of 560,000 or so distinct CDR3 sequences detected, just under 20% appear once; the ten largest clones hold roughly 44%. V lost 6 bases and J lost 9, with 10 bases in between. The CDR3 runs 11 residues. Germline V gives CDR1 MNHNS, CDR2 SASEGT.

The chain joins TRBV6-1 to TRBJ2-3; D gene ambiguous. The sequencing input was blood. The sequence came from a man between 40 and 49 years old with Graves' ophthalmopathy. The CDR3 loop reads CASSLSGTQYF. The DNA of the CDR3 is TGTGCCAGCAGCCTCAGTGGAACGCAGTATTTT.